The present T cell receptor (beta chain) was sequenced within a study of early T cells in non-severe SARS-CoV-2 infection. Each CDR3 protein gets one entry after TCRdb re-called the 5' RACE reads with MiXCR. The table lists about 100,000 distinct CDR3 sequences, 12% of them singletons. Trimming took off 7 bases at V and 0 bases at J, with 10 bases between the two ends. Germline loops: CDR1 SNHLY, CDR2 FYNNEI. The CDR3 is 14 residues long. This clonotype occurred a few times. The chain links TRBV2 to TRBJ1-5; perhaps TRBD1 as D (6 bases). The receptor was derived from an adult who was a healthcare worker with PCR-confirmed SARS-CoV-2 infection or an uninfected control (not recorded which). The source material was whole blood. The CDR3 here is CASKGGYSNQPQHF. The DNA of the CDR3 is TGTGCCAGCAAGGGGGGTTATAGCAATCAGCCCCAGCATTTT.